Sequencing of this T cell receptor (beta chain) was carried out in a study of prognosis after radiotherapy for stage I lung cancer. General study results and limits: It was not determined whether the expanded TCR clones were tumor-specific.

Each of two time points yielded about 6.3 milliliters of peripheral venous blood. This CDR3 spans 13 amino acids. The germline CDR1 and CDR2 sequences are MNHEY and SMNVEV (reference sequence). The J segment lost 6 bases and the V segment lost 3 bases, leaving 4 bases of the junction unmatched. Template was genomic DNA; TCR beta CDR3 amplified in two multiplex PCR rounds. Used in first-round PCR were primers specific to each TRBV and TRBJ gene. The authors ran second-round PCR with universal primers. Each CDR3 protein gets one entry after TCRdb re-called the multiplex PCR reads with MiXCR. The sample lists 23,000 or so distinct CDR3 sequences; approximately 35% were seen once. This clonotype was recorded many times. Its specificity is unknown.

The TCR comes from a donor aged 50 or older with non-small cell lung cancer. This material consisted of PBMCs, taken before or after stereotactic body radiation therapy (not recorded which). The rearrangement links TRBV27 to TRBJ1-2, with TRBD1 identical over 7 bases. CDR3 region: CASSLYRGDGYTF. As DNA, the CDR3 is TGTGCCAGCAGTTTGTACAGGGGTGATGGCTACACCTTC.